The rows below give T cell receptor beta chains drawn from one sample of a study of blood T cell repertoires in COVID-19. Method: immunoSEQ multiplex PCR; TCRdb's copy keeps in-frame clones and lacks some. The sample yields over 85,000 clones, around 87% seen once. Sequenced material: peripheral blood. These receptors were taken from a human donor in a cohort sampled during active COVID-19. Both conserved end residues are part of each CDR3. D genes are given only for firm matches. Rows give clone size only sometimes, using once, few, many, or a class for an expanded clone.

length	D	V	J	size	DNA	CDR3
18	TRBD1	TRBV28	TRBJ2-1	-	TGTGCCAGCAGTGCGCGCCCGGGACAGCGAAGCTCCTACAATGAGCAGTTCTTC	CASSARPGQRSSYNEQFF
13	TRBD2	TRBV5-6	TRBJ2-4	once	TGTGCCAGCAGCTTTGCGGGGGAAAACATTCAGTACTTC	CASSFAGENIQYF
14	TRBD2	TRBV6-2/TRBV6-3	TRBJ2-3	-	TGTGCCAGCAGTGTAGCGGGAAGCACAGATACGCAGTATTTT	CASSVAGSTDTQYF
15	-	TRBV6-2/TRBV6-3	TRBJ2-7	-	TGTGCCAGCAGTTGGGGGCCAGGCTTCACCTACGAGCAGTACTTC	CASSWGPGFTYEQYF
18	-	TRBV28	TRBJ1-5	-	TGTGCCAGCAGTTTTTACCTCAGGGAGGGCTTGAGCAATCAGCCCCAGCATTTT	CASSFYLREGLSNQPQHF
16	TRBD1	TRBV6-6	TRBJ1-1	-	TGTGCCAGCAGCCCGACAGGGGGCGCCGGGAACACTGAAGCTTTCTTT	CASSPTGGAGNTEAFF
15	-	TRBV19	TRBJ2-7	once	TGTGCCAGTAGTATCGTCGGACATTCTTCCTACGAGCAGTACTTC	CASSIVGHSSYEQYF
15	-	TRBV9	TRBJ1-1	-	TGTGCCAGCAGCGTGGCAGGGACTTCGAACACTGAAGCTTTCTTT	CASSVAGTSNTEAFF
14	-	TRBV5-1	TRBJ2-7	-	TGCGCCAGCAGCTTGGGAGGCGCGACCTACGAGCAGTACTTC	CASSLGGATYEQYF
14	-	TRBV5-4	TRBJ1-2	-	TGTGCCAGCAGCTTGGCCGGGACAAACTATGGCTACACCTTC	CASSLAGTNYGYTF
17	-	TRBV7-2	TRBJ2-5	few	TGTGCCAGCAGCCCCAGGGTGGCCCCTTTCTCTCAAGAGACCCAGTACTTC	CASSPRVAPFSQETQYF
12	-	TRBV19	TRBJ2-3	-	TGTGCCAGTAGTTCTATAACAGATACGCAGTATTTT	CASSSITDTQYF
16	TRBD1	TRBV27	TRBJ1-1	-	TGTGCCAGCAGTTTAAAGGGCGCCCAGGGGGACACTGAAGCTTTCTTT	CASSLKGAQGDTEAFF
13	-	TRBV3-1/TRBV3-2	TRBJ1-1	-	TGTGCCAGCAGCCAAGGGCGGGACACTGAAGCTTTCTTT	CASSQGRDTEAFF
14	TRBD1	TRBV2	TRBJ1-1	-	TGTGCCAGCAGTGGACAGGGCCTGAACACTGAAGCTTTCTTT	CASSGQGLNTEAFF
14	TRBD1	TRBV9	TRBJ1-2	-	TGTGCCAGCAGCGTCCAGACAGGGAGCGAAGGCTACACCTTC	CASSVQTGSEGYTF
18	-	TRBV27	TRBJ2-3	-	TGTGCCAGCAGTTTTCAGGGAATAACAGGGCGCGGCACAGATACGCAGTATTTT	CASSFQGITGRGTDTQYF
16	TRBD2	TRBV18	TRBJ2-7	-	TGTGCCAGCTCAGGACTAGCGGGACCCTCAACCTACGAGCAGTACTTC	CASSGLAGPSTYEQYF
15	TRBD2	TRBV29-1	TRBJ2-3	-	TGCAGCGTCGGACTAGCGGGAGGGAGCACAGATACGCAGTATTTT	CSVGLAGGSTDTQYF
14	-	TRBV27	TRBJ1-5	-	TGTGCCAGCAGTTTAAGGAGTATCGGGCAGCCCCAGCATTTT	CASSLRSIGQPQHF
13	-	TRBV9	TRBJ2-7	-	TGTGCCAGCAGTGAAAGTCGGGGTGGGGAGCAGTACTTC	CASSESRGGEQYF
12	TRBD1	TRBV7-2	TRBJ1-2	-	TGTGCCAGCAGCTGGGGACAGGGTGGCTACACCTTC	CASSWGQGGYTF
14	TRBD1	TRBV7-2	TRBJ1-6	few	TGTGCCACCATGGGAACAGGGGGGAATTCACCCCTCCACTTT	CATMGTGGNSPLHF
16	-	TRBV5-5	TRBJ2-2	-	TGTGCCAGCAGCCTAAGGAGTTCTGCAGGGGGGAGGGAGCTGTTTTTT	CASSLRSSAGGRELFF